This entry lists 20 T cell receptor beta chains sequenced from one sample in a study of cytomegalovirus exposure and HLA in healthy donors. PCR was performed using 60 Vbeta and 13 Jbeta primers. The data were produced by immunoSEQ multiplex PCR, yet TCRdb's version contains in-frame clones alone and is incomplete. The table records approximately 140,000 clones, about four fifths of them present only once. Material for sequencing was PBMCs. All receptors derive from a male donor in good health and CMV-seronegative.

This sequence joins TRBV4-3 and TRBJ1-4; TRBD1 is a possible D gene (5 bases). Trimming removed 0 bases at V and 3 bases at J, with 20 bases between. Germline CDR1 reads LGHNA; CDR2 reads YSLEER. There are 19 residues in the CDR3. The DNA of the CDR3 is TGCGCCAGCAGCCAAGATGGGGCTGCGGAGGGGACGGCTAATGAAAAACTGTTTTTT. This encodes CASSQDGAAEGTANEKLFF.

This chain links TRBV9 with TRBJ2-1, with 7 bases identical to TRBD2. CDR3 size: 17 residues. Germline V lookup: CDR1 SGDLS, CDR2 YYNGEE. With 0 bases clipped from V and 4 bases from J, the junction kept 10 bases outside the gene matches. CDR3 nucleotides: TGTGCCAGCAGCGTAGACGCATCAGGACTAGTGTACAATGAGCAGTTCTTC. It encodes CASSVDASGLVYNEQFF.

This clone was observed a few times. The chain is built from TRBV7-8 and TRBJ2-7, with 9 bases fitting TRBD1. Per the germline V gene, CDR1 is SGHVS and CDR2 is FQNEAQ. With V trimmed by 4 bases and J by 7 bases, 14 bases remained unmatched. The CDR3 is 16 amino acids. CDR3 amino acids: CASSYLSGQGSWEQYF. The CDR3, as DNA: TGTGCCAGCAGCTATTTATCGGGACAGGGCTCGTGGGAGCAGTACTTC.

This chain links TRBV20-1 with TRBJ2-1; unclear D gene. Germline CDR1 reads DFQATT; CDR2 reads SNEGSKA (reference sequence). Between the trimmed V and J ends, which lost 1 base and 10 bases, there was a span of 8 bases. CDR3 length: 11 residues. In DNA form, the CDR3 reads TGCAGTGCTAGAGCCCTAGACGAGCAGTTCTTC. As protein: CSARALDEQFF.

The chain uses TRBV5-6 and TRBJ1-1; D is uncertain. Germline lookup yields CDR1 SGHDT and CDR2 YYEEEE. V was clipped by 0 bases and J by 0 bases, with 12 bases between them. This CDR3 is built from 16 residues. The CDR3 DNA is TGTGCCAGCAGCTTGGCCCTTTTCGACATGAACACTGAAGCTTTCTTT. Its translation: CASSLALFDMNTEAFF.

This clone was recorded a few times. V is TRBV4-3 and J is TRBJ2-7; D uncertain. Trimming left V 2 bases short and J 5 bases short, with 13 bases between. This CDR3 has 14 residues. The germline gives CDR1 LGHNA, CDR2 YSLEER. CDR3 protein: CASSQFGARDEQYF. CDR3 DNA sequence: TGCGCCAGCAGCCAATTCGGCGCTCGGGACGAGCAGTACTTC.

The chain joins TRBV19 to TRBJ2-3; TRBD2 matches at 10 bases. Trimming took 3 bases from V and 6 from J; bases not matched to a gene: 12. CDR3 length equals 17 residues. Germline loops: CDR1 LNHDA, CDR2 SQIVND (reference sequence). CDR3 protein: CASSMRLAGVAKDTQYF. The DNA for the CDR3 is TGTGCCAGTAGTATGAGGCTAGCGGGAGTGGCAAAGGATACGCAGTATTTT. Based on the CDR3 plus reference TRBV19 and TRBJ2-3, the full variable domain is DGGITQSPKYLFRKEGQNVTLSCEQNLNHDAMYWYRQDPGQGLRLIYYSQIVNDFQKGDIAEGYSVSREKKESFPLTVTSAQKNPTAFYLCASSMRLAGVAKDTQYFGPGTRLTVL.

The gene calls are TRBV29-1 and TRBJ2-1; a weak D match, TRBD2 (6 bases). Germline assignment: CDR1 SQVTM and CDR2 ANQGSEA. With 6 bases removed from V and 12 bases from J, the gap between germline ends came to 24 bases. The CDR3 loop spans 14 amino acids. The CDR3 region has the DNA TGCAGCGTGGGAGATTATAGCGGCCCGGACGGGCAGTTCTTC. This gives the protein CSVGDYSGPDGQFF.

About this clone: Mismatch with germline at one junction end may stem from a read error. This chain links TRBV28 with TRBJ2-7; D possibly corresponds to TRBD1 (5 bases). Germline CDR1 is MDHEN and CDR2 is SYDVKM. The CDR3 is 13 amino acids. The CDR3 DNA reads as TGTGCCGGCAGTTTCGGCAGGGCCTACGAGCAGTACTTC. As protein: CAGSFGRAYEQYF.

The CDR3 bases are TGTGCCAGCTCCCCGGGCCCAGGGAATCAGCCCCAGCATTTT. This translates into CASSPGPGNQPQHF. This chain connects TRBV18 to TRBJ1-5, with TRBD1 as a possible D gene (5 bases). The germline CDR1 and CDR2 sequences are KGHSH and LQKENI. Trimming removed 6 bases from V and 4 bases from J, with 13 bases in between. The CDR3 consists of 14 residues.

The rearrangement joins TRBV7-3 to TRBJ2-5; TRBD1 might be the D (5 bases). V dropped 5 bases and J dropped 0 bases, with 19 bases sitting between them. Germline V gene data show CDR1 as SGHTA and CDR2 as FQGTGA. There are 17 residues in the CDR3. Here the CDR3 reads CASSARLGRDNQETQYF. CDR3 DNA sequence: TGTGCCAGCAGCGCACGGTTGGGGCGTGACAACCAAGAGACCCAGTACTTC.

This chain uses TRBV4-1 with TRBJ2-7; TRBD1 is a possible D gene (6 bases). The V gene's germline CDR1 is MGHRA and CDR2 YSYEKL. The CDR3 extends over 15 amino acids. V lost 0 bases, J lost 7 bases, and 16 bases lay in between. The CDR3 DNA reads as TGCGCCAGCAGCCAAGATCTATCTGACAGGCGGGAGCAGTACTTC. Amino acids: CASSQDLSDRREQYF.

The rearrangement joins TRBV27 to TRBJ1-2; tentative D call: TRBD1 (6 bases). The CDR3 is 14 residues long. Germline loops: CDR1 MNHEY, CDR2 SMNVEV (reference sequence). The V and J ends lost 7 bases and 5 bases respectively, with 17 bases between them. CDR3 sequence (DNA): TGTGCCAGCAACCCCCGGGGGGGGCGGTATGGCTACACCTTC. It translates to CASNPRGGRYGYTF.

The genes are TRBV10-3 and TRBJ1-3, with D perhaps TRBD1 (5 bases). Germline V gene data show CDR1 as ENHRY and CDR2 as SYGVKD. CDR3 length equals 15 residues. Trimming shortened V by 0 bases and J by 2 bases, and 8 bases separated the two germline ends. As DNA, the CDR3 is TGTGCCATCAGTGAGTCTGGGGGGACTGGAAACACCATATATTTT. Protein: CAISESGGTGNTIYF.

The J gene is TRBJ2-7, the V gene TRBV18; 8 nucleotides align to TRBD1. The CDR3 is 17 residues long. V trimming: 3 bases; J trimming: 0 bases; junction bases outside the gene matches: 10. Germline CDR1 KGHSH, CDR2 LQKENI. Here the CDR3 DNA reads TGTGCCAGCTCACCGTTTATGGACAGGGCAGGCTCCTACGAGCAGTACTTC. This encodes CASSPFMDRAGSYEQYF.

As regards this clone: A read error may produce the germline difference seen at one junction end. V gene TRBV7-9 combines with J gene TRBJ2-2; 8 nucleotides match TRBD2. Germline CDR1 and CDR2: SEHNR and FQNEAQ (reference sequence). CDR3 size: 15 residues. Here the CDR3 DNA reads TGTTCCAGCAGCTTAACAGCGGGAGAAGCCGGGGAGCTGTTTTTT. Amino acids: CSSSLTAGEAGELFF.

This rearrangement joins TRBV5-1 to TRBJ2-5; TRBD2 matches 8 bases. This CDR3 contains 16 residues. The V gene's germline CDR1 is SGHRS and CDR2 YFSETQ. Trimming cost V 4 bases and J 5 bases; bases outside gene matches: 13. This CDR3 reads CASSPMAAGVGETQYF. The CDR3 DNA is TGCGCCAGCAGCCCCATGGCAGCGGGAGTAGGTGAGACCCAGTACTTC.

This clone has only a few counts. V and J are TRBV28 and TRBJ1-3; 7 bases align to TRBD1. V was pared by 4 bases and J by 8 bases, with 17 bases of the junction left unmatched. Per germline, CDR1 MDHEN and CDR2 SYDVKM. The CDR3 is 17 amino acids. This CDR3 reads CASSSLLGQDDGDTIYF. The CDR3 DNA sequence: TGTGCCAGCAGTTCCTTACTAGGACAGGATGACGGGGACACCATATATTTT.

This clone showed up just a few times. The chain is built from TRBV11-2 and TRBJ2-6; TRBD1 is a possible D gene (6 bases). Germline lookup yields CDR1 SGHAT and CDR2 FQNNGV. V lost 1 base to trimming and J lost 2 bases, with 9 bases between them. CDR3 length: 16 residues. The CDR3 loop is CASSLARTAGANVLTF. For the CDR3, the DNA is TGTGCCAGCAGCTTAGCCCGGACAGCTGGGGCCAACGTCCTGACTTTC.

The J gene is TRBJ1-1, the V gene TRBV2; no clear D gene. The V end was cut by 8 bases, the J end by 2 bases, with 21 bases between. Germline-derived CDR1 and CDR2 are SNHLY and FYNNEI. The CDR3 runs 16 residues. Here the CDR3 reads CASRLFSLLLNTEAFF. DNA of the CDR3: TGTGCCAGCCGTTTGTTTAGTCTTCTCCTAAACACTGAAGCTTTCTTT.